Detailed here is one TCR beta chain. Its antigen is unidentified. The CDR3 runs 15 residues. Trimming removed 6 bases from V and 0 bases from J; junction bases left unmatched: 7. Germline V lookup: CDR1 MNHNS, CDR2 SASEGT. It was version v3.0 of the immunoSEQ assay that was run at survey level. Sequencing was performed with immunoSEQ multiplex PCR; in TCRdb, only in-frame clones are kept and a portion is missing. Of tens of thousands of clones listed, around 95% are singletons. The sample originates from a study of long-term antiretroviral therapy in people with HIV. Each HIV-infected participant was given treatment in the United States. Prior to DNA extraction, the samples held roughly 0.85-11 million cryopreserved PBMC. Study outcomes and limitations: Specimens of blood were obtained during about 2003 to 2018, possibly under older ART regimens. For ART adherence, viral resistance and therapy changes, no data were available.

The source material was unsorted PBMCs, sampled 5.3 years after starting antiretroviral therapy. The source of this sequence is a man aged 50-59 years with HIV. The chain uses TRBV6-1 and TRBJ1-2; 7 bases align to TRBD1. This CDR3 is CASSAGGAANYGYTF. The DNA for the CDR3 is TGTGCCAGCAGCGCAGGGGGGGCGGCTAACTATGGCTACACCTTC.